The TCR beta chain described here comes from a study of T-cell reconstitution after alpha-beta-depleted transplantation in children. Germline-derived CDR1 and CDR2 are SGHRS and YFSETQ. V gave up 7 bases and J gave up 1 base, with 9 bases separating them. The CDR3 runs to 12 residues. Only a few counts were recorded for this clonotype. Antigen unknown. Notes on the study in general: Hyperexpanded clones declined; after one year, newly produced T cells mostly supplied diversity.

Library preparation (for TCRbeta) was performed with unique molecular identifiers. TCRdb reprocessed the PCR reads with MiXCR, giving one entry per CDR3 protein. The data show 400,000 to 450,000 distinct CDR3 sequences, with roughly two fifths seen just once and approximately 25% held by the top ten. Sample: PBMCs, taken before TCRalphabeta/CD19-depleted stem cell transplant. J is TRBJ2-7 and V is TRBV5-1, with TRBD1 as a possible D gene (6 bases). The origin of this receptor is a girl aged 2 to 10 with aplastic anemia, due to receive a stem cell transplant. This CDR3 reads CASWDKSYEQYF. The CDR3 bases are TGCGCCAGCTGGGACAAGTCCTACGAGCAGTACTTC.